The 15 T cell receptor beta chains presented below share a single source sample, sequenced in a study of blood T cell repertoires in COVID-19. Sequenced by immunoSEQ multiplex PCR; TCRdb stores in-frame clones only, minus some. The sample holds more than 90,000 clones, over 70% seen once. Source material: peripheral blood. These receptors originate from a man aged 55 to 70 with acute or convalescent COVID-19.

Ten or more counts support this clone. The DNA is left out, because the CDR3 cannot be placed on it with certainty; the CDR3 is given as TCRdb lists it. The chain uses TRBV28 and TRBJ1-6. Germline CDR1 MDHEN, CDR2 SYDVKM. Including both end residues, the CDR3 is 12 amino acids long. The CDR3 region is CASSSSVSPLHF.

V usage is TRBV27 and J usage is TRBJ2-5, with TRBD1 matching 8 bases. V lost 1 base to trimming and J lost 5 bases; unmatched junction nucleotides: 6. The CDR3 length is 15 residues. In germline, CDR1 is MNHEY, CDR2 SMNVEV (reference sequence). The CDR3 region has the DNA TGTGCCAGCAGTTTATTTGGACAGGGATTTGAGACCCAGTACTTC. It translates to CASSLFGQGFETQYF.

This clone was counted at least ten times. The chain combines TRBV5-6 with TRBJ2-6, with D perhaps TRBD1 (5 bases). CDR1 and CDR2 (germline): SGHDT, YYEEEE. Trimming stripped 2 bases from V and 3 bases from J, with 9 bases between. The CDR3 is 15 amino acids. The CDR3 loop is CASSLKGDGANVLTF. In nucleotides, the CDR3 is TGTGCCAGCAGCTTAAAAGGGGATGGGGCCAACGTCCTGACTTTC.

On this clone itself: This may arise from a read error, as a much more abundant clone is one base away. Within the sample, other DNA sequences also encode this same CDR3. This chain connects TRBV30 to TRBJ1-3, with D tentatively TRBD1 (5 bases). With 1 base removed from V and 4 bases from J, the gap between germline ends came to 8 bases. The CDR3 runs to 13 residues. Germline V gene data show CDR1 as GTSNPN and CDR2 as SVGIG (reference sequence). CDR3 DNA sequence: TGTGCCTGGAGTGCAGGGCCCGGAAACACCATATATTTT. It yields the protein CAWSAGPGNTIYF.

J is TRBJ2-4 and V is TRBV19; 10 bases fit TRBD1. The CDR3 is made up of 19 amino acids. The J segment lost 1 base and the V segment lost 6 bases, leaving 15 bases of the junction unmatched. Germline-derived CDR1 and CDR2 are LNHDA and SQIVND (reference sequence). This CDR3 reads CASRLGGDRGLGAKNIQYF. Here the CDR3 DNA reads TGTGCCAGTAGATTGGGCGGGGACAGGGGTTTAGGGGCCAAAAACATTCAGTACTTC.

The CDR3 region is CASSPTTGLNTEAFF. The CDR3 bases are TGCGCCAGCAGCCCCACGACAGGTCTGAACACTGAAGCTTTCTTT. The rearrangement uses TRBV5-1 and TRBJ1-1, with D possibly being TRBD1 (6 bases). CDR3 length equals 15 residues. Germline V lookup: CDR1 SGHRS, CDR2 YFSETQ. V was pared by 4 bases and J by 0 bases, with 13 bases between.

The chain has TRBV12-3 or TRBV12-4 and TRBJ2-7, with 8 bases identical to TRBD2. The CDR3 loop spans 12 amino acids. V was pared by 5 bases and J by 6 bases, with 3 bases of the junction left unmatched. The CDR3 here is CASSPGRGEQYV. The CDR3 coding sequence is TGTGCCAGCAGTCCCGGGAGGGGCGAGCAGTACGTC.

V and J are TRBV19 and TRBJ1-6, with 8 bases aligning to TRBD1. Germline V gene lookup returns CDR1 LNHDA and CDR2 SQIVND (reference sequence). V lost 3 bases and J lost 1; bases outside the gene matches: 2. The CDR3 has 16 amino acids. CDR3 region: CASSIQGASYNSPLHF. The CDR3 region has the DNA TGTGCCAGTAGTATTCAGGGGGCATCCTATAATTCACCCCTCCACTTT.

This clone has a handful of counts. The V call is TRBV12-3 or TRBV12-4, the J call TRBJ1-1; D remains ambiguous. Trimming took 6 bases from V and 5 from J, leaving 13 bases between them. The CDR3 is made up of 13 amino acids. CDR3 region: CASSQNRPTEAFF. In nucleotides, the CDR3 is TGTGCCAGCAGCCAGAACCGTCCTACTGAAGCTTTCTTT.

For the CDR3, the DNA is TGTGCCTCCGAGCGGAGGGGAATTGATACGCAGTATTTT. Translated, it gives CASERRGIDTQYF. The rearrangement uses TRBV25-1 and TRBJ2-3; perhaps TRBD2 as D (6 bases). This CDR3 region has 13 residues. Germline loops: CDR1 MGHDK, CDR2 SYGVNS. Trimming pared 11 bases from V and 6 bases from J, leaving 18 bases between.

The CDR3 spells CASSLGPGSSGRGHEQFF. The CDR3 nucleotides are TGTGCCAGCAGCCTAGGGCCGGGGTCTAGCGGGAGGGGCCATGAGCAGTTCTTC. The chain is built from TRBV7-2 and TRBJ2-1; TRBD2 matches 12 bases. This CDR3 spans 18 amino acids. The trim removed 5 bases at V and 8 bases at J, leaving 16 bases unmatched. The germline CDR1 and CDR2 sequences are SGHTA and FQGNSA.

V gene TRBV4-3 combines with J gene TRBJ1-2; possibly TRBD1 for D (5 bases). V shed 3 bases and J shed 4 bases, with 15 bases lying between them. The CDR3 length is 15 residues. In germline, CDR1 is LGHNA, CDR2 YSLEER. The CDR3 region has the DNA TGCGCCAGCAGCCAGGAGCCGGGACTGACCTATGGCTACACCTTC. This translates into CASSQEPGLTYGYTF.

The chain carries TRBV5-6 and TRBJ1-1, with D perhaps matching TRBD1 (6 bases). The CDR3 length is 15 residues. V was pared by 1 base and J by 4 bases, with 14 bases between. CDR1 and CDR2 from the germline V gene are SGHDT and YYEEEE. The CDR3 region is CASSLIQGSFTEAFF. The CDR3 DNA is TGTGCCAGCAGCTTGATTCAGGGGAGTTTCACTGAAGCTTTCTTT.

The chain joins TRBV11-2 to TRBJ2-3; no firm D call. V was clipped by 0 bases and J by 4 bases, with 8 bases between them. There are 14 residues in the CDR3. Germline V gene lookup returns CDR1 SGHAT and CDR2 FQNNGV. The CDR3, as DNA: TGTGCCAGCAGCTTAGAACGGTACGCAGATACGCAGTATTTT. This gives the protein CASSLERYADTQYF.

The chain couples TRBV4-1 to TRBJ1-1; 7 bases fit TRBD1. CDR1 and CDR2 (germline): MGHRA, YSYEKL. The CDR3 has 14 residues. V lost 6 bases, J lost 0 bases, and 4 bases stayed unmatched. The CDR3 loop reads CASRLGQLNTEAFF. As DNA, the CDR3 is TGCGCCAGCAGATTGGGACAGCTGAACACTGAAGCTTTCTTT.